This T cell receptor beta chain emerged from a study of T cell repertoires in cytomegalovirus infection (dated by TCRdb to the late 2010s). Concerning the study at large: Because public TCR beta signatures pointed to carriage of CMV infection together with the matching HLA type, the HLA type of each donor mattered for the analysis. Study-wide conclusions, independent of this receptor: In the ex vivo response, HLA-C-restricted CMV-specific TCR beta clonotypes were dominant, and in two of eight donors the single most frequent clonotype came from this HLA-C-restricted group. In both this cohort and an independent cohort of 350 or so donors, the cumulative frequency of public TCR beta family members distinguished carriers of CMV infection plus the relevant HLA type.

This sample was sequenced with an Illumina HiSeq 1500. TCRdb reprocessing: public reads trimmed at Q25 with fastp, clones called with MiXCR, in-frame beta chains kept. Rows merge per CDR3 protein into single entries with the most common DNA and genes. Recorded for this sample are nearly 550,000 distinct CDR3 sequences; 16% of them occurred a single time. The top ten constitute 20% to 30% of the sample. Based on the germline V gene (reference sequence), the CDR1 and CDR2 sequences are MNHEY and SMNVEV. The CDR3, cysteine through phenylalanine, is 15 amino acids long. Just the 45-base CDR3 DNA is kept, in frame starting at base 1. The V end loses 6 bases and the J end loses 0 bases, and a stretch of 12 bases separates them. This clonotype has a handful of counts. Its antigen remains unidentified. There are no base qualities to consult, and no much larger clone falls within one base.

This clonotype originated in a human donor in good health (CMV status not recorded). Some clones in this sample may be carry-over from other donors' samples. The chain couples TRBV27 to TRBJ1-5, with the D gene not clear enough to name. The sample consisted of CD8+ T cells from PBMCs. The CDR3 loop reads CASSLTAASNQPQHF. The DNA sequence is given as TGTGCCAGCAGCCTCACGGCTGCTAGCAATCAGCCCCAGCATTTT.